These T cell receptor beta chains were read from a single sample in a study. Using its own MiXCR run on the RT-PCR reads, TCRdb lists one record per CDR3 protein. This table holds about 700,000 distinct CDR3 sequences, more than 13% found once. Sequencing was done on a sample of memory CD4+ T cells from blood. These receptors all stem from a female donor in good health, serving as a healthy control. Both conserved end residues are part of each CDR3. A D gene is named only where the DNA matches it firmly. Some rows mark clone size as missing; the rest say once, few, many or name a class of expanded clone.

d_call clone_size j_call v_call cdr3_nt cdr3_aa
TRBD1 NA TRBJ1-4 TRBV5-1 TGCGCCAGCAGCGGGACAGGGTTGGATGAAAAACTGTTTTTT CASSGTGLDEKLFF
NA few TRBJ2-1 TRBV27 TGTGCCAGCACCAAACCCGGGTCTCAACATGAGCAGTTCTTC CASTKPGSQHEQFF
TRBD2 NA TRBJ2-7 TRBV7-8 TGTGCCAGCAGACAGCTGGGCGGTAGCGGGTCACGATACGAGCAGTACTTC CASRQLGGSGSRYEQYF
TRBD1 many TRBJ1-1 TRBV5-1 TGCGCCAGCAGCTTCGGAGCGGGACAGGGCGAGGACACTGAAGCTTTCTTT CASSFGAGQGEDTEAFF
TRBD2 NA TRBJ2-1 TRBV5-1 TGCGCCAGCAGCTTGGGTGCTAGCGGTCATTACAATGAGCAGTTCTTC CASSLGASGHYNEQFF
TRBD2 few TRBJ2-1 TRBV6-2/TRBV6-3 TGTGCCAGCAGTTCCGTAGCGGGAGGTCGTAGGGGTGAGCAGTTCTTC CASSSVAGGRRGEQFF
NA NA TRBJ2-3 TRBV7-8 TGTGCCAGCATGAGGGGAGACAAATACAGGACAGATACGCAGTATTTT CASMRGDKYRTDTQYF
NA few TRBJ2-7 TRBV3-1 TGTGCCAGCAGCCTGGAACGACAGGAGCAGTACTTC CASSLERQEQYF
NA NA TRBJ1-6 TRBV7-8 TGTGCCAGCAGCTTACTCCCGAATTCACCCCTCCACTTT CASSLLPNSPLHF
NA few TRBJ2-5 TRBV6-2/TRBV6-3 TGTGCCAGCAGTCGTTCCGGAGGAGTAGAGACCCAGTACTTC CASSRSGGVETQYF
NA few TRBJ1-2 TRBV20-1 TGCAGTGCAACAGAGGGATTCTATGGCTACACCTTC CSATEGFYGYTF
NA many TRBJ2-1 TRBV4-3 TGCGCCAGCAGCCAAGGACACGGCTCCTACAATGAGCAGTTCTTC CASSQGHGSYNEQFF
NA few TRBJ1-5 TRBV7-8 TGTGCCAGCAGCTTCGGGACACTGATTAGCAATCAGCCCCAGCATTTT CASSFGTLISNQPQHF
TRBD2 few TRBJ2-7 TRBV20-1 TGCAGTGCACCAGGGACTAGCAAAACTGTGCAGTACTTC CSAPGTSKTVQYF
TRBD2 few TRBJ2-1 TRBV7-8 TGTGCCAGCAGCTTAGGGACAGGGGGACTAGCGGGAGCCGCGTACAATGAGCAGTTCTTC CASSLGTGGLAGAAYNEQFF
TRBD2 many TRBJ2-7 TRBV27 TGTGCCAGCAGCACTCCGACTAGCGGGAGATTCGAGCAGTACTTC CASSTPTSGRFEQYF
NA many TRBJ1-1 TRBV10-3 TGTGCCATCAGTGAGTTGAGGGCTGCGAACACTGAAGCTTTCTTT CAISELRAANTEAFF
NA few TRBJ2-2 TRBV15 TGTGCCACCAGCAGAGGGACCCCAACCAAGGCCGGGGAGCTGTTTTTT CATSRGTPTKAGELFF
NA many TRBJ2-3 TRBV12-5 TGTGCTAGTGGTTTGTCCGGCTCGGATACGCAGTATTTT CASGLSGSDTQYF
TRBD2 many TRBJ2-3 TRBV20-1 TGCAGTGCTAGTGGTAGCGGGGGATACACAGATACGCAGTATTTT CSASGSGGYTDTQYF
TRBD2 few TRBJ2-1 TRBV5-6 TGTGCCAGCAGCTTGGGACCCGATGGTAGCGGGGGCCGGAATGAGCAGTTCTTC CASSLGPDGSGGRNEQFF
TRBD1 few TRBJ2-7 TRBV3-1 TGTGCCAGCAGCCACGGGACAGTTGCCGCCGAGCAGTACTTC CASSHGTVAAEQYF
TRBD1 many TRBJ2-1 TRBV29-1 TGCAGCGTGTCTTGGGACAGGGGGCAATTCTTC CSVSWDRGQFF
NA NA TRBJ1-4 TRBV6-1 TGTGCCAGCAGTGCCCCACCGACGGAGGGAAAACTGTTTTTT CASSAPPTEGKLFF
TRBD1 NA TRBJ1-2 TRBV6-1 TGTGCCAGCAGTGAAGCGCGGGGACAGGGGGCGAGAGGCTACACCTTC CASSEARGQGARGYTF
NA NA TRBJ2-1 TRBV9 TGTGCCAGCAGCGGACCCCCTTGGACTCCGATAAACAATGAGCAGTTCTTC CASSGPPWTPINNEQFF
TRBD2 many TRBJ2-5 TRBV27 TGTGCCAGCAGTCTGCTGGGGGAGGGCCAAGAGACCCAGTACTTC CASSLLGEGQETQYF
NA NA TRBJ1-2 TRBV20-1 TGCAGTGCTAGACCCCTGGGGCATACCTCCGCCGGCTATGGCTACACCTTC CSARPLGHTSAGYGYTF
NA few TRBJ2-7 TRBV5-6 TGTGCCAGCAGCGTACGGGCTCGGCTGTACGAGCAGTACTTC CASSVRARLYEQYF
NA NA TRBJ1-3 TRBV20-1 TGCAGTGCTGCGGGACGCGGTGGAAACACCATATATTTT CSAAGRGGNTIYF
NA NA TRBJ2-7 TRBV7-6 TGTGCCAGCAGCTTAGGGGCAGGGCGATTTAGCTCCTACGAGCAGTACTTC CASSLGAGRFSSYEQYF